These T cell receptor beta chains were read from a single sample in a study of OX40 agonist ivuxolimab in advanced cancers. Some clones are missing from TCRdb's copy, which holds only in-frame ones; the method was immunoSEQ multiplex PCR. The sample contains about 52,000 clones, roughly 88% of which appear only once. Source: CD4+ or CD8+ T cells sorted from blood, taken in a trial of the OX40 agonist ivuxolimab. These receptor sequences come from an adult with an advanced solid tumor such as melanoma, head and neck, liver or kidney cancer. The conserved cysteine and the conserved F or W are not part of the CDR3 here. The D gene is left open where the match is weak.

cdr3_length | d_call | v_call | cdr3_aa
10 | . | TRBV11-2 | ASSLMAETQY
11 | . | TRBV18 | ASSPQGYTEAF
11 | . | TRBV6-5 | ASSTVPGNEQY
12 | . | TRBV7-2 | ASSTRDHFKTQY
12 | TRBD1 | TRBV2 | ASSVDRAGYGYT
14 | TRBD1 | TRBV7-6 | ASSLVGQTNTDTQY
13 | TRBD1 | TRBV5-1 | ASSLGTGGLHEQY
11 | . | TRBV28 | ASSEDSYTEAF
13 | TRBD2 | TRBV19 | ASSIGGGRPYEQY
12 | TRBD1 | TRBV5-8 | ASSRDRSTDTQY
12 | . | TRBV5-1 | ASRRGYSLDEQY
14 | . | TRBV5-1 | ASSLDGPRSGNTIY
12 | TRBD2 | TRBV2 | ASKRGGGSHEQY
9 | . | TRBV7-9 | ASSPLGTQY
13 | . | TRBV5-1 | ASSLTADSGNTIY
11 | . | TRBV2 | ASIRQVGTEAF
12 | . | TRBV2 | ASSDLDSNQPQH
12 | . | TRBV7-2 | ASSLAVDSSEQY
12 | . | TRBV11-3 | ASSLGGGTDTQY
13 | TRBD1 | TRBV2 | ASLPGQGNTGELF
13 | . | TRBV6-1 | ASTPGQGSTDTQY
13 | . | TRBV6-5 | ASSYSGHPRNTQY
10 | . | TRBV7-9 | ASSSGEDTQY
12 | . | TRBV2 | ASNPKGLAYEQY
11 | . | TRBV29-1 | SVEDQSGYGYT
10 | . | TRBV7-2 | ASSFNNQPQH
11 | TRBD2 | TRBV27 | ASSWGGQETQY
12 | . | TRBV5-4 | ASSSGGAGYGYT
17 | TRBD1 | TRBV2 | ATRIGVLGTGGRQETQY
11 | . | TRBV7-7 | ASSPLLGTEAF
14 | TRBD1 | TRBV6-6 | ASSSSRGAYTYGYT
9 | . | TRBV7-2 | ASRGTGELF
11 | . | TRBV7-3 | ASSFGGTYEQY
13 | . | TRBV7-2 | ASSVDPSKRTEAF
12 | . | TRBV14 | ASSQAVYQETQY
14 | TRBD1 | TRBV5-1 | ASSPPTGESTGELF
13 | . | TRBV28 | ASRYEGLAKNIQY
14 | . | TRBV21-1 | ASSNGPLVGNTEAF
16 | TRBD2 | TRBV5-5 | ASSFRTSLLSSYNEQF
12 | . | TRBV19 | ASSIDPGHNEQF
11 | . | TRBV7-2 | ASSLGSYNEQF
14 | . | TRBV28 | ASSYPPGAGSYEQY
14 | . | TRBV19 | ASSIGGGLAKNIQY
13 | . | TRBV21-1 | ASSKALARNTEAF
11 | TRBD1 | TRBV4-3 | ASSDRGHTEAF
13 | TRBD1 | TRBV28 | ASSLPGGAMAEAF
11 | TRBD1 | TRBV4-1 | ASSGTGNSPLH
13 | . | TRBV21-1 | ASSKVVGSTDTQY
13 | . | TRBV18 | ASSPPGGGNQPQH
13 | . | TRBV28 | ASSSMGGLDEKLF
14 | TRBD1 | TRBV7-3 | ASSLTYQGANNEQF
12 | TRBD1 | TRBV10-1 | ASSQRQGTGEAF
13 | . | TRBV5-8 | ASSPVLEVSTEAF
14 | TRBD1 | TRBV5-1 | ASSLGAGQGNEKLF
11 | . | TRBV29-1 | SVAGRGNTEAF